The next 16 T cell receptor beta chains were all read from a single sample in a study of T-cell memory formation after mild COVID-19. TCRdb re-analysed the 5' RACE reads in MiXCR, keeping a single row per CDR3 protein. The table records about 140,000 distinct CDR3 sequences, more than 14% of them present only once. Sequenced input: PBMCs or a T cell subset sorted from them (not recorded which). These receptors were obtained from an adult woman who had mild COVID-19 (a few samples of this study predate the infection). Cell type and time point are not known.

J is TRBJ2-2 and V is TRBV4-1, with D perhaps matching TRBD1 (6 bases). The CDR3 is 16 residues long. Germline loops: CDR1 MGHRA, CDR2 YSYEKL. The V gene lost 1 base and the J gene lost 0 bases, with 9 bases spanning the gap. Here the CDR3 reads CASSQGWGPNTGELFF. The CDR3 region has the DNA TGCGCCAGCAGCCAAGGGTGGGGGCCGAACACCGGGGAGCTGTTTTTT.

The genes are TRBV5-4 and TRBJ1-6, with D uncertain. V dropped 0 bases and J dropped 6 bases, with 7 bases sitting between them. The length of the CDR3 is 14 residues. CDR1 SGHNT and CDR2 YYREEE come from the germline V gene (reference sequence). CDR3 DNA: TGTGCCAGCAGCTTGGATAGCGCTAATTCACCCCTCCACTTT. Its protein product is CASSLDSANSPLHF.

This clonotype has just a few counts. The chain employs TRBV29-1 and TRBJ1-2; 8 nucleotides align to TRBD1. V shed 4 bases and J 0 bases; nucleotides not matched to a gene: 4. Germline assignment: CDR1 SQVTM and CDR2 ANQGSEA. This CDR3 is 14 amino acids long. In DNA, the CDR3 is TGCAGCGTTGGGACAGGGATGCCTAACTATGGCTACACCTTC. This codes for CSVGTGMPNYGYTF.

The genes are TRBV6-6 and TRBJ2-7; TRBD1 agrees at 9 bases. The germline gives CDR1 MNHNY, CDR2 SVGAGI (reference sequence). The CDR3 is made up of 14 amino acids. Trimming at V came to 5 bases and at J to 2 bases, leaving 4 bases not matched to a gene. The CDR3 protein is CASSGQGLAYEQYF. In DNA form, the CDR3 reads TGTGCCAGCAGTGGACAGGGGTTGGCCTACGAGCAGTACTTC.

In its sample, this clonotype was seen a few times. V is TRBV11-2 and J is TRBJ2-2, with D hard to call. Trimming removed 3 bases at V and 0 bases at J, with 11 bases between. The CDR3 spans 16 residues. Germline V gene sequence: CDR1 SGHAT, CDR2 FQNNGV. The CDR3 reads CASSFRRQANTGELFF. The CDR3 coding sequence is TGTGCCAGCAGCTTCCGACGGCAGGCGAACACCGGGGAGCTGTTTTTT.

This chain uses TRBV13 with TRBJ2-3, with TRBD1 matching 8 bases. The CDR3 sequence is 16 residues long. V lost 4 bases and J lost 1; bases outside the gene matches: 7. Germline V gene sequence: CDR1 PRHDT, CDR2 FYEKMQ (reference sequence). The CDR3 coding sequence is TGTGCCAGCAGCTCAATCAAACAGGGGGGCACAGATACGCAGTATTTT. Its protein product is CASSSIKQGGTDTQYF.

The chain couples TRBV5-6 to TRBJ1-1; D gene uncertain. The CDR3 sequence is 16 residues long. Deletions cut 1 base from V and 6 bases from J, with 19 bases between. Germline loops: CDR1 SGHDT, CDR2 YYEEEE. The CDR3 DNA is TGTGCCAGCAGCTTGTTGAGTGGGAGACCCCCCCCTGAAGCTTTCTTT. The encoded protein is CASSLLSGRPPPEAFF.

V gene TRBV4-1 combines with J gene TRBJ2-1; possible D gene TRBD2, 6 bases. The V gene's germline CDR1 is MGHRA and CDR2 YSYEKL. The CDR3 is 15 residues long. The V end lost 4 bases, the J end lost 5 bases, and 15 bases lay between the germline ends. CDR3: CASSPTRGNDNEQFF. The CDR3 DNA reads TGCGCCAGCAGCCCCACACGGGGGAACGACAATGAGCAGTTCTTC.

In its sample, this clonotype was seen a few times. The J gene is TRBJ2-7, the V gene TRBV7-9, with a possible D match to TRBD2 (6 bases). This CDR3 region has 15 residues. Deletions cut 6 bases from V and 2 bases from J, with 17 bases between. In germline, CDR1 is SEHNR, CDR2 FQNEAQ (reference sequence). CDR3 sequence reads: CASSQTGTLPYEQYF. The DNA for the CDR3 is TGTGCCAGCAGTCAGACCGGGACTCTGCCCTACGAGCAGTACTTC.

The sample holds a few counts of this clonotype. The gene calls are TRBV13 and TRBJ2-2; D is perhaps TRBD2 (7 bases). Germline assignment: CDR1 PRHDT and CDR2 FYEKMQ (reference sequence). V was cut by 3 bases and J by 1 base, with 12 bases left in between. This CDR3 is 16 amino acids long. The CDR3 DNA is TGTGCCAGCAGCTTCAAGGGGGGGCAGAACACCGGGGAGCTGTTTTTT. Translation: CASSFKGGQNTGELFF.

The V gene is TRBV12-3 or TRBV12-4, the J gene TRBJ2-3, with D tentatively TRBD1 (5 bases). The V end was cut by 1 base, the J end by 4 bases, with 18 bases between. The length of the CDR3 is 17 residues. The CDR3 here is CASSLGWRGRVPDTQYF. For the CDR3, the DNA is TGTGCCAGCAGTTTAGGCTGGCGAGGCAGGGTACCAGATACGCAGTATTTT.

This clonotype has only a few counts. This chain links TRBV19 with TRBJ2-3; the match to TRBD2 covers 8 bases. CDR3 size: 15 residues. Germline lookup yields CDR1 LNHDA and CDR2 SQIVND (reference sequence). Trimming removed 3 bases from V and 1 base from J; junction bases left unmatched: 3. CDR3 DNA sequence: TGTGCCAGTAGTATGAATAGCGGGGGCACAGATACGCAGTATTTT. Protein: CASSMNSGGTDTQYF.

At least ten counts were recorded for this clonotype. This chain links TRBV3-1 with TRBJ2-3; D possibly corresponds to TRBD2 (6 bases). The CDR3 is made up of 12 amino acids. CDR1 is LGHDT and CDR2 is YNNKEL in the germline V gene (reference sequence). V dropped 0 bases and J dropped 14 bases, with 12 bases sitting between them. The CDR3 nucleotides read TGTGCCAGCAGCCAAGACGGGCGGGGTCTGTATTTT. Translating it yields CASSQDGRGLYF.

This clonotype has a handful of counts. The CDR3 is CASDLGLAGVGAYNEQFF. The CDR3 coding sequence is TGTGCCAGCGATCTGGGACTAGCGGGAGTCGGCGCCTACAATGAGCAGTTCTTC. V usage is TRBV2 and J usage is TRBJ2-1; TRBD2 agrees at 14 bases. J was trimmed by 2 bases and V by 8 bases; bases with no gene match: 11. The CDR3 extends over 18 amino acids. Looked up from germline, CDR1 is SNHLY and CDR2 is FYNNEI.

This CDR3 reads CASSVAGNNEQFF. The CDR3 nucleotides are TGTGCCAGCAGCGTAGCCGGAAACAATGAGCAGTTCTTC. The chain combines TRBV9 with TRBJ2-1; D remains ambiguous. This CDR3 has 13 residues. The ends were cut back, 0 bases at V and 5 bases at J, with 6 bases in the middle. Looked up from germline, CDR1 is SGDLS and CDR2 is YYNGEE.

This clonotype was counted only a few times. The chain recombines TRBV4-1 with TRBJ2-1; TRBD2 is a possible D gene (6 bases). Germline V gene lookup returns CDR1 MGHRA and CDR2 YSYEKL. V was shortened by 5 bases and J by 7 bases, with 9 bases between the two germline ends. The CDR3 covers 12 residues. CDR3 nucleotide sequence: TGCGCCAGCAGCGATAGCGGTAATGAGCAGTTCTTC. This sequence encodes CASSDSGNEQFF.